The 12 T cell receptor beta chains in this list originate from one sample, sequenced in a study of cytotoxic CD8 clonotypes in ibrutinib-treated CLL. Generated by immunoSEQ multiplex PCR, the TCRdb table keeps only in-frame clones and is missing some. The sample carries about 160,000 clones, around nine tenths recorded once. The sample was PBMCs, taken at disease progression, from a patient treated with ibrutinib. These receptors came from a human donor with chronic lymphocytic leukemia.

This sequence joins TRBV25-1 and TRBJ2-1, with a possible D match to TRBD1 (6 bases). Germline V CDR1 and CDR2: MGHDK, SYGVNS. The CDR3 is made up of 14 amino acids. Trimming pared 1 base from V and 4 bases from J, leaving 8 bases between. CDR3 nucleotide sequence: TGTGCCAGCAGTGAATGGGGGCAGTACAATGAGCAGTTCTTC. This sequence encodes CASSEWGQYNEQFF.

This chain uses TRBV18 with TRBJ2-2; 11 bases match TRBD2. Germline V gives CDR1 KGHSH, CDR2 LQKENI. The CDR3 runs 16 residues. Trimming took 6 bases from V and 5 from J; bases not matched to a gene: 8. The CDR3 DNA is TGTGCCAGCTCCCTGGGGACTAGCGGAACGACCGGGGAGCTGTTTTTT. It specifies CASSLGTSGTTGELFF.

The CDR3 region is CASSQRAFNQPQHF. The CDR3 DNA reads as TGCGCCAGCAGCCAACGGGCTTTCAATCAGCCCCAGCATTTT. The rearrangement links TRBV4-3 to TRBJ1-5, with D hard to call. Germline V gene lookup returns CDR1 LGHNA and CDR2 YSLEER. Trimming left V 2 bases short and J 3 bases short, with 8 bases between. The CDR3 totals 14 residues.

V gene TRBV6-5 combines with J gene TRBJ2-7, with D possibly TRBD1 on 7 matching bases. CDR3 length: 15 residues. Deletions cut 1 base from V and 2 bases from J, with 12 bases between. Germline-derived CDR1 and CDR2 are MNHEY and SVGAGI. In DNA, the CDR3 is TGTGCCAGCAGTTACTTCGCAGGGGGGACCTACGAGCAGTACTTC. This codes for CASSYFAGGTYEQYF.

The chain links TRBV5-1 to TRBJ2-1, with TRBD2 matching 8 bases. CDR1 and CDR2 (germline): SGHRS, YFSETQ. V was pared by 1 base and J by 6 bases, with 0 bases of the junction left unmatched. There are 13 residues in the CDR3. CDR3 sequence: CASSLSGGNEQFF. In nucleotides, the CDR3 is TGCGCCAGCAGCTTGAGCGGGGGCAATGAGCAGTTCTTC.

Here the CDR3 DNA reads TGTGCCAGTCGGGGACTTAGCACAGATACGCAGTATTTT. Amino acids: CASRGLSTDTQYF. The rearrangement joins TRBV2 to TRBJ2-3; maybe TRBD2 (6 bases). The CDR3 is 13 amino acids. The germline gives CDR1 SNHLY, CDR2 FYNNEI. The germline V and J ends were trimmed by 9 bases and 0 bases, with 10 bases remaining between them.

The CDR3 sequence: CASSSGRVSAGNTIYF. The DNA for the CDR3 is TGTGCCAGTAGTAGTGGCAGGGTGAGCGCTGGAAACACCATATATTTT. V and J are TRBV19 and TRBJ1-3; possibly TRBD1 for D (5 bases). CDR1 is LNHDA and CDR2 is SQIVND in the germline V gene (reference sequence). The CDR3 totals 16 residues. V lost 4 bases and J 2 bases, leaving 15 bases between the germline ends.

The rearrangement links TRBV9 to TRBJ1-4; D gene uncertain. The CDR3 spans 15 residues. Trimming cost V 6 bases and J 6 bases, with 18 bases left between them. Germline CDR1 is SGDLS and CDR2 is YYNGEE. The DNA for the CDR3 is TGTGCCAGCAACCCACACGGGGATGGTCATGAAAAACTGTTTTTT. It encodes CASNPHGDGHEKLFF. Full variable domain (missing parts from reference TRBV9 and TRBJ1-4): DSGVTQTPKHLITATGQRVTLRCSPRSGDLSVYWYQQSLDQGLQFLIQYYNGEERAKGNILERFSAQQFPDLHSELNLSSLELGDSALYFCASNPHGDGHEKLFFGSGTQLSVL.

This rearrangement joins TRBV6-5 to TRBJ1-2, with D hard to call. Trimming cost V 5 bases and J 3 bases, with 1 base left between them. The CDR3 sequence is 10 residues long. Germline CDR1 reads MNHEY; CDR2 reads SVGAGI. The CDR3 sequence: CASSDYGYTF. The CDR3 region has the DNA TGTGCCAGCAGTGACTATGGCTACACCTTC.

The V gene is TRBV19, the J gene TRBJ2-2; D gene ambiguous. Germline V gives CDR1 LNHDA, CDR2 SQIVND (reference sequence). The CDR3 consists of 16 residues. V lost 3 bases and J 8 bases, leaving 19 bases between the germline ends. Here the CDR3 reads CASSIEKFRVSGELFF. DNA of the CDR3: TGTGCCAGTAGTATTGAAAAATTTCGGGTCTCTGGGGAGCTGTTTTTT.

This chain links TRBV7-3 with TRBJ1-2, with 10 positions matching TRBD1. This CDR3 is built from 16 residues. CDR1 and CDR2 (germline): SGHTA, FQGTGA. The V and J ends lost 4 bases and 6 bases, in that order; junction bases with no gene match: 11. CDR3 loop: CASSSGTGEKEDGYTF. In nucleotides, the CDR3 is TGTGCCAGCAGCTCCGGGACAGGGGAAAAAGAGGATGGCTACACCTTC.

The V and J genes are TRBV18 and TRBJ2-5; D is uncertain. CDR1 and CDR2 (germline): KGHSH, LQKENI. V was clipped by 0 bases and J by 4 bases, with 6 bases between them. The CDR3 runs to 13 residues. CDR3 bases: TGTGCCAGCTCACCACCGGTGGGAGAGACCCAGTACTTC. Translated: CASSPPVGETQYF.